This entry describes one TCR beta chain. The sample belongs to a study of blood T cell repertoires in COVID-19. Study at large: The samples span acute and convalescent COVID-19 from the United States, Italy and Spain.

The protocol was immunoSEQ multiplex PCR, while the TCRdb copy is restricted to in-frame clones and leaves out a portion. The sample holds 150,000 to 180,000 clones, over 60% seen once. The sequence came from an elderly man with acute or convalescent COVID-19. Material: peripheral blood.

The CDR3 DNA reads as TGTGCCAGCAGCACGGGACAGGGATCAACTGAAGCTTTCTTT. It encodes CASSTGQGSTEAFF. This chain uses TRBV2 with TRBJ1-1; 9 bases line up with TRBD1. This CDR3 contains 14 residues. The trim removed 6 bases at V and 5 bases at J, leaving 7 bases unmatched. Germline CDR1 and CDR2: SNHLY and FYNNEI.